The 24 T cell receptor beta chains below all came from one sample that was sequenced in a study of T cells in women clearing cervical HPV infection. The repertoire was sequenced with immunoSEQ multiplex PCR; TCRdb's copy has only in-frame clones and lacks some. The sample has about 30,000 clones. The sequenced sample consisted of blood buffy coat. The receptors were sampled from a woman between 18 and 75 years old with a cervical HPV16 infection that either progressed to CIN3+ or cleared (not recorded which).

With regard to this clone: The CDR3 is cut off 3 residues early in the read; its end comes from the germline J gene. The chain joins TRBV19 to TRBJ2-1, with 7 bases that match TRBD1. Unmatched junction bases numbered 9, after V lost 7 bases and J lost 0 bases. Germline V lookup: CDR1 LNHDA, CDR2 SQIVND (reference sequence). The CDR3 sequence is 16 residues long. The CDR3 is CASTEDRAYSYNEQFF. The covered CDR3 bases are TGTGCCAGTACCGAAGACAGGGCCTACTCCTACAATGAG.

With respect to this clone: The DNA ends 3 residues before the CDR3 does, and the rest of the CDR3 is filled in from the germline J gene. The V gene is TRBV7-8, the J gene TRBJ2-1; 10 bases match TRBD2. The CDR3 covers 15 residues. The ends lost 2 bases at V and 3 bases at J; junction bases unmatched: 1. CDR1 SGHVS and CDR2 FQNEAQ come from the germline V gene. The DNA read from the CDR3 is TGTGCCAGCAGCTTACGGACTAGCGGCTACAATGAG. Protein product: CASSLRTSGYNE. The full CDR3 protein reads CASSLRTSGYNEQFF.

CDR3: CASRQTGGRDYGYTF. The sequenced part of the CDR3 DNA is TGTGCCAGCAGACAGACAGGGGGGCGAGACTATGGC. The chain uses TRBV13 and TRBJ1-2, with 9 bases lining up with TRBD1. The observed sequence ends 3 residues before the CDR3 terminus, with the missing tail filled in from the germline J gene. Trimming cost V 6 bases and J 3 bases; bases outside gene matches: 8. The CDR3 sequence is 15 residues long. Germline assignment: CDR1 PRHDT and CDR2 FYEKMQ (reference sequence).

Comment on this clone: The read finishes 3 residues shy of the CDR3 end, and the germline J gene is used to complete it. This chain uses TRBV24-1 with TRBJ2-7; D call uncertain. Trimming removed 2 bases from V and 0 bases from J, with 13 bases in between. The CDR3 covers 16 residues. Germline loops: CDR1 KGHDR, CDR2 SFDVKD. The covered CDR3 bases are TGTGCCACCAGTGATTCTCTTGGGCGAAGCTCCTACGAG. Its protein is CATSDSLGRSSYE. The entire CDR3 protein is CATSDSLGRSSYEQYF.

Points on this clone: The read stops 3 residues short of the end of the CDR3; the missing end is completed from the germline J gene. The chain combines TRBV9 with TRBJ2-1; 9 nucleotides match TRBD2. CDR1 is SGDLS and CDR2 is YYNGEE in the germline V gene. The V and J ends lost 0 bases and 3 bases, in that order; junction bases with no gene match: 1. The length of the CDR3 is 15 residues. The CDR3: CASSVGSGGYNEQFF. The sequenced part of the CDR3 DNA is TGTGCCAGCAGCGTAGGTAGCGGGGGCTACAATGAG.

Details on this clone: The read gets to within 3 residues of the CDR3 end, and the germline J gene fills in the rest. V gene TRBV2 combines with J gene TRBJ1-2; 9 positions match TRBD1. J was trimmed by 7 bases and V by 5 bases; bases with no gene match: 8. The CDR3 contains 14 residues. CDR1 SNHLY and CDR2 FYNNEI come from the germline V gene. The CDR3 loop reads CASSTGTGKSGYTF. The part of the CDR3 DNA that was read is TGTGCCAGCAGTACCGGGACAGGGAAATCTGGC.

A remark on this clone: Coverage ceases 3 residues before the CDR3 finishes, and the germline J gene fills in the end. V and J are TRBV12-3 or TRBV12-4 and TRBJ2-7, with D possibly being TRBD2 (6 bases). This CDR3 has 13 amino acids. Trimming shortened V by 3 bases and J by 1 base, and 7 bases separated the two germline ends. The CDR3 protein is CASSFGGSYEQYF. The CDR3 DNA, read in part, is TGTGCCAGCAGTTTCGGGGGTTCCTACGAG.

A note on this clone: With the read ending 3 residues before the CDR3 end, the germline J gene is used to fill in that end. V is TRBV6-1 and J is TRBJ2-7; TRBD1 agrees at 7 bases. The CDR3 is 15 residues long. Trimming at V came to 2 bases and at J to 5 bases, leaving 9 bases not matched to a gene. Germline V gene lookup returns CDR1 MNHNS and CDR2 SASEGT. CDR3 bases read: TGTGCCAGCAGTGAAATCGACAGGGACGACGACGAG. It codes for CASSEIDRDDDE. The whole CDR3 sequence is CASSEIDRDDDEQYF.

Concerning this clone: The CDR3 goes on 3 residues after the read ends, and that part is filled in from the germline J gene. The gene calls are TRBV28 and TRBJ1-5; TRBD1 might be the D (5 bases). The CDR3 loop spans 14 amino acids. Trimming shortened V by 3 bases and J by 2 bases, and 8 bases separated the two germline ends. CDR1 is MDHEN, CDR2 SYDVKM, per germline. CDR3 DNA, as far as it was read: TGTGCCAGCAGTTTTAGGGGTCGCAATCAGCCC. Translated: CASSFRGRNQP. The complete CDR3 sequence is CASSFRGRNQPQHF.

The CDR3 is CASSDPPPGEQYF. The CDR3 DNA, read in part, is TGCGCCAGCAGCGATCCCCCTCCCGGCGAG. V and J are TRBV10-2 and TRBJ2-7, with D unclear. The read falls 3 residues short of the CDR3 end, and the missing part is taken from the germline J gene. Trimming shortened V by 6 bases and J by 6 bases, and 15 bases separated the two germline ends. CDR1 is WSHSY and CDR2 is SAAADI in the germline V gene. The CDR3 loop spans 13 amino acids.

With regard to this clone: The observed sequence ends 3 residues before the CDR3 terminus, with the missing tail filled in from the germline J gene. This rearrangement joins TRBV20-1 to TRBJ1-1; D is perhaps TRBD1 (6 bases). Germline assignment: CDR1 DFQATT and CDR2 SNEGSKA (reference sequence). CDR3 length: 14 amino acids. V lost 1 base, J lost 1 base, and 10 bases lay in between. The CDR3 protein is CSARGRGGNTEAFF. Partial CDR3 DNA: TGCAGTGCTAGAGGTAGGGGGGGGAACACTGAA.

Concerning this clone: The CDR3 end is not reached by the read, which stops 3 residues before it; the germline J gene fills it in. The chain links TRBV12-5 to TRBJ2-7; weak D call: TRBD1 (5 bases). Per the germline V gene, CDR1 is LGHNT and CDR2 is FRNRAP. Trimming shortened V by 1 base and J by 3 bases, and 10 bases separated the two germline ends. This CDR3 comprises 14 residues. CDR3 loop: CASGLETAYYEQYF. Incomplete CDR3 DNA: TGTGCTAGTGGTTTGGAGACAGCCTACTACGAG.

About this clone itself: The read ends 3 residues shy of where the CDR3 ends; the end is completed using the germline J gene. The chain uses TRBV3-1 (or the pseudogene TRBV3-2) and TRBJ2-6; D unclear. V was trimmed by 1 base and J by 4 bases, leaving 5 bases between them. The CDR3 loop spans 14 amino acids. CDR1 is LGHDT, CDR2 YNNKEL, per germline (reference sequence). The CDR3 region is CASSQGAGANVLTF. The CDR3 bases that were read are TGTGCCAGCAGCCAAGGAGCCGGGGCCAACGTC.

The CDR3 DNA, read in part, is TGTGCCAGCAGTGACCTCAGGGGTAGGAAAAACATT. Protein: CASSDLRGRKNI. The entire CDR3 sequence reads CASSDLRGRKNIQYF. This rearrangement joins TRBV2 to TRBJ2-4; possibly TRBD1 for D (6 bases). The CDR3 extends 3 residues past the end of the read, so its final part is completed from the germline J gene. The CDR3 length is 15 residues. Germline V gene lookup returns CDR1 SNHLY and CDR2 FYNNEI. V dropped 3 bases and J dropped 4 bases, with 13 bases sitting between them.

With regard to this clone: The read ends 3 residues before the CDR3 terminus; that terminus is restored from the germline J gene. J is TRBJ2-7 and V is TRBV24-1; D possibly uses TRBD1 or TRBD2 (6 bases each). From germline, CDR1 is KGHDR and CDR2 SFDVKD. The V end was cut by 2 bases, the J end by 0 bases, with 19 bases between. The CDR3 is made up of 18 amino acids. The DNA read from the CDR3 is TGTGCCACCAGTGATTCCAGGGGAGGACGGGGAAGCTCCTACGAG. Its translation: CATSDSRGGRGSSYE. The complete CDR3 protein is CATSDSRGGRGSSYEQYF.

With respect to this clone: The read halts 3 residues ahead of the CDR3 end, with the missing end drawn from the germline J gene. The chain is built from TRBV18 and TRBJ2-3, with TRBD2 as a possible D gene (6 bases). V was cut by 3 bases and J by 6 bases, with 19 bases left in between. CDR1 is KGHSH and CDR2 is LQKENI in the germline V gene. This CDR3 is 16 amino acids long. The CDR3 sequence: CASSPPSGTGDDTQYF. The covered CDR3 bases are TGTGCCAGCTCACCTCCTTCAGGGACGGGGGATGATACG. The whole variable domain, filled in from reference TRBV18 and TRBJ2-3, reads NAGVMQNPRHLVRRRGQEARLRCSPMKGHSHVYWYRQLPEEGLKFMVYLQKENIIDESGMPKERFSAEFPKEGPSILRIQQVVRGDSAAYFCASSPPSGTGDDTQYFGPGTRLTVL.

CDR3 sequence: CASSQDTPTSGSSYEQYF. Incomplete CDR3 DNA: TGTGCCAGCAGCCAAGATACCCCCACTAGCGGGAGCTCCTACGAG. The chain joins TRBV4-2 to TRBJ2-7; 11 bases map to TRBD2. The sequenced fragment ends 3 residues before the CDR3 boundary, so the rest is inferred from the germline J gene. The CDR3 is made up of 18 amino acids. CDR1 is LGHNA and CDR2 is YNFKEQ in the germline V gene. V shed 0 bases, J shed 0 bases, and the junction held 7 bases outside the gene matches.

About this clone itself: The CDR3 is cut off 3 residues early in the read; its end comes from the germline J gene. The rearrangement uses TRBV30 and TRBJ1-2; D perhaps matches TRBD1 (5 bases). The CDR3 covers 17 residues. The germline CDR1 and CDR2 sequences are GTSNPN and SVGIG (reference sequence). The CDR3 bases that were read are TGTGCCTGGATAACCGGACTAGCGGGACTTAGCACAGATACC. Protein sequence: CAWITGLAGLSTDT. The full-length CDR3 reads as CAWITGLAGLSTDTYTF.

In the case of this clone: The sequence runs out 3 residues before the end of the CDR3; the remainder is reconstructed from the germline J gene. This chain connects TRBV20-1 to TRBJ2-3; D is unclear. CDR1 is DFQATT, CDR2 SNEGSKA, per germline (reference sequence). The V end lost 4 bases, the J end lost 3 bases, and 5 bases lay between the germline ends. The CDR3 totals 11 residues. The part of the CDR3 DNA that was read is TGCAGTGCTATAAAAACAGATACG. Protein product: CSAIKTDT. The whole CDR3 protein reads CSAIKTDTQYF.

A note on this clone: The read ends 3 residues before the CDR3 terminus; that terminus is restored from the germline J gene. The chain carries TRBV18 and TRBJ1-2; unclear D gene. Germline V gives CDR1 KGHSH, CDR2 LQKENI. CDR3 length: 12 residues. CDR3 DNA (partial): TGTGCCAGCTCTCCGGGTAGTTACGAC. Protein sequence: CASSPGSYD. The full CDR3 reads CASSPGSYDYTF.

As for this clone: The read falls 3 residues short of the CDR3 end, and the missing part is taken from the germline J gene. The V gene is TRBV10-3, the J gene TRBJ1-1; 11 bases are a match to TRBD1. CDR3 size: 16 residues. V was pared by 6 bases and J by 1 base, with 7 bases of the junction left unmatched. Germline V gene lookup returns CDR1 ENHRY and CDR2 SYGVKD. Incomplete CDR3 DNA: TGTGCCATCAGCCAACGGACAGGGGGCGCGAACACTGAA. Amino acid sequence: CAISQRTGGANTE. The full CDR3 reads CAISQRTGGANTEAFF.

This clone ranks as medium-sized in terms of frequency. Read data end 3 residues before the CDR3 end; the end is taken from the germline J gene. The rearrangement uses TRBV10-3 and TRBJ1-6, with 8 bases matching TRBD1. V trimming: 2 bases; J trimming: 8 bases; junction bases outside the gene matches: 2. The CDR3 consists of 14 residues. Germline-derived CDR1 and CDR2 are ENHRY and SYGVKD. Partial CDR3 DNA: TGTGCCATCAGTGAGGGACAGGGTTATTCACCC. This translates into CAISEGQGYSP. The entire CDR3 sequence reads CAISEGQGYSPLHF.

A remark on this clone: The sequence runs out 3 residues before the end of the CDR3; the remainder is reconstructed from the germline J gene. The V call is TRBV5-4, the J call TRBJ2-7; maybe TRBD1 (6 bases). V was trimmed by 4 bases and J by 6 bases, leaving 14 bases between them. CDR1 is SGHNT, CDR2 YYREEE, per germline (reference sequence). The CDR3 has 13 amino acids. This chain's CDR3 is CASSLTGTAEQYF. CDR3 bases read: TGTGCCAGCAGCCTCACAGGGACCGCCGAG.

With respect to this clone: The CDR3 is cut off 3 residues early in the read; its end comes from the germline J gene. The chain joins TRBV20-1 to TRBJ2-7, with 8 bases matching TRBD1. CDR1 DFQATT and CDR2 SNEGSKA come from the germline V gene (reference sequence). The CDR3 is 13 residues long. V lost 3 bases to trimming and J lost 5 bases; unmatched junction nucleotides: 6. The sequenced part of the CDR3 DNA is TGCAGTGCTAGTCCGACAGGGGTGAACGAG. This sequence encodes CSASPTGVNE. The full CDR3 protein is CSASPTGVNEQYF.